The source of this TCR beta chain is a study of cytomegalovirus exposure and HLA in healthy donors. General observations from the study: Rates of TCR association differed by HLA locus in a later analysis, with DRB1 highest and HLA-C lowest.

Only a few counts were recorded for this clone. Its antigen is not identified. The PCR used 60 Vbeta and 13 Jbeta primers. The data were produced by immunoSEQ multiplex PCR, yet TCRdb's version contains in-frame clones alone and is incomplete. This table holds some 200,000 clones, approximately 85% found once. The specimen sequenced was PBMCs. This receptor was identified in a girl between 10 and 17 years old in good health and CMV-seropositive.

The CDR3 region is CASSPLRNTEAFF. CDR3 bases: TGTGCCAGCAGCCCATTGAGGAACACTGAAGCTTTCTTT. The chain joins TRBV6-5 to TRBJ1-1; D remains unclear. The germline CDR1 and CDR2 sequences are MNHEY and SVGAGI. This CDR3 comprises 13 residues. The V end lost 6 bases, the J end lost 1 base, and 9 bases lay between the germline ends.